This TCR beta chain is drawn from a study of chemoradiotherapy in HPV16-positive cancers. Turning to the study itself: Candidate HPV-specific T-cell clones and common TCR motifs came from functional assays in a couple of HPV16-positive patients. Study-wide results and caveats: Candidate HPV-specific clones and E7-related TCR motifs grew in tumor during treatment.

The junction had 8 bases not matched to a gene; V was cut back by 3 bases and J by 0 bases. CDR3 length equals 18 residues. In germline, CDR1 is MGHRA, CDR2 YSYEKL. With respect to this clone: As yet, its antigen is unknown.

Repertoires were generated with immunoSEQ multiplex PCR, while TCRdb's copy carries only in-frame clones and drops some. The table shows some 34,000 clones, with around 93% occurring only once. V is TRBV4-1 and J is TRBJ2-6, with 7 bases fitting TRBD1. This receptor was obtained from a human donor with HPV-associated anogenital cancer. The sequencing here drew on blood, taken from a patient who underwent chemoradiotherapy. The CDR3 region is CASSHLGQVNSGANVLTF. In nucleotides, the CDR3 is TGCGCCAGCAGCCACCTCGGACAGGTGAACTCTGGGGCCAACGTCCTGACTTTC.